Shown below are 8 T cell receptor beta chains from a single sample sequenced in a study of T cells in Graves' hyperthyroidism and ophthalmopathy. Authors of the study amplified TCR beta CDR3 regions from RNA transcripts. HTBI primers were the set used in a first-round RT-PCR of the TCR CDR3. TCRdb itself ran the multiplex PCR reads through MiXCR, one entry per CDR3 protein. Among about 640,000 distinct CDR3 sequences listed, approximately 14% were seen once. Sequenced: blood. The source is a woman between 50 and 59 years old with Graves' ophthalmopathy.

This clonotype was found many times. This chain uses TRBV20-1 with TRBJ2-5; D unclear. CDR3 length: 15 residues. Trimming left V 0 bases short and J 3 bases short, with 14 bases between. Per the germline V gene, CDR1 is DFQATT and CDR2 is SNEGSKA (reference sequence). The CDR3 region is CSARDMASPKETQYF. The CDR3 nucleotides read TGCAGTGCTAGAGATATGGCCTCTCCAAAAGAGACCCAGTACTTC.

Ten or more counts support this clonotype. The CDR3 DNA is TGTGCCAGCAGTCCGGGACTAGCGGGAGCTAGCACAGATACGCAGTATTTT. Translating it yields CASSPGLAGASTDTQYF. V gene TRBV12-3 or TRBV12-4 combines with J gene TRBJ2-3; 14 positions match TRBD2. With V trimmed by 5 bases and J by 0 bases, 4 bases remained unmatched. This CDR3 region has 17 residues.

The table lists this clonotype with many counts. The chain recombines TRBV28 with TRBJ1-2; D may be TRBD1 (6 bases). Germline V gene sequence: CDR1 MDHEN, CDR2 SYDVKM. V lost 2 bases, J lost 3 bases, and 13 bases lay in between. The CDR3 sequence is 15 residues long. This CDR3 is CASSLTSPGDYGYTF. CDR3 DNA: TGTGCCAGCAGTTTAACCTCACCAGGGGACTATGGCTACACCTTC.

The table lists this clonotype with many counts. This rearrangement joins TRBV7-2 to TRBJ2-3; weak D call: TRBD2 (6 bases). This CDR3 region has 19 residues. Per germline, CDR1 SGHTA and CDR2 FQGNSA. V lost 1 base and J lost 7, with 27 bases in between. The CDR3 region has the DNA TGTGCCAGCAGCTTAGTGGGGGGAGGTCCCGTGGGTCGGACAAATACGCAGTATTTT. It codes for CASSLVGGGPVGRTNTQYF.

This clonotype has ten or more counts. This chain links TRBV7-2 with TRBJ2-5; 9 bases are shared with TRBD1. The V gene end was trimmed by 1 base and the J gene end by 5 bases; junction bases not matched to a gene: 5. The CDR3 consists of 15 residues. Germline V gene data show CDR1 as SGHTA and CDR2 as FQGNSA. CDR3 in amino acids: CASSLGQGVGETQYF. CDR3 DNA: TGTGCCAGCAGCTTAGGACAGGGGGTTGGGGAGACCCAGTACTTC.

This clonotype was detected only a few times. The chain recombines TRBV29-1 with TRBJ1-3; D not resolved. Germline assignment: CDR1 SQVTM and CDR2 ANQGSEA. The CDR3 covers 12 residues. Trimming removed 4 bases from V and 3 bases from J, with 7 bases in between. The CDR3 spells CSVASDGNTIYF. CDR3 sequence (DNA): TGCAGCGTTGCTTCTGATGGAAACACCATATATTTT.

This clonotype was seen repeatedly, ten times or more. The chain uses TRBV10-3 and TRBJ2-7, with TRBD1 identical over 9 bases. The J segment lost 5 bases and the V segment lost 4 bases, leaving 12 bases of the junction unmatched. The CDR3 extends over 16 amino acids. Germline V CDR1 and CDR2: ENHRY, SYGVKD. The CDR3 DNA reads TGTGCCATCAGTGGGGTACCGGGACAGGGCAAAGACGAGCAGTACTTC. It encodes CAISGVPGQGKDEQYF.

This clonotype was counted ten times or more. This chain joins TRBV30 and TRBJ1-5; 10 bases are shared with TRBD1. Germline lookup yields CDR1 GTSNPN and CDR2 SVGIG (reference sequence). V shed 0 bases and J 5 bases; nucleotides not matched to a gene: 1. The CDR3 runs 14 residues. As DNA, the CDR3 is TGTGCCTGGAGTGTCGGGACAGGGGATCAGCCCCAGCATTTT. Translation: CAWSVGTGDQPQHF.